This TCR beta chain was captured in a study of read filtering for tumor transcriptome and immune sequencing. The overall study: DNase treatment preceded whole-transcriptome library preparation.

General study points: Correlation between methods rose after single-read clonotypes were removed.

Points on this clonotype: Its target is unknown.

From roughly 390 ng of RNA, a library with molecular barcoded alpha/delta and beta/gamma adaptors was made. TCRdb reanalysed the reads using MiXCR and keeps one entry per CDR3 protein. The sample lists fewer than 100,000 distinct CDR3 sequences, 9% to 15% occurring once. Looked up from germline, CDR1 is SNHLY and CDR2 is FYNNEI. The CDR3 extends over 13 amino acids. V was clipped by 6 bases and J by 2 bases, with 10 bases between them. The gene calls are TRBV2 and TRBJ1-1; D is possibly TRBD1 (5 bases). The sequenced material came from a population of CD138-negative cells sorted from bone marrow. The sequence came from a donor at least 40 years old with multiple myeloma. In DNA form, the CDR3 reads TGTGCCAGCAGGGGGGATTTCAACACTGAAGCTTTCTTT. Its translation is CASRGDFNTEAFF.